This T cell receptor beta chain is from a study of blood T cell repertoires in COVID-19 (dated by TCRdb to the early 2020s). Broadly, across the study: Samples covering the acute and convalescent phases of COVID-19 were provided by collaborators in the United States, Italy and Spain. HLA class I and class II types, where available, came from metadata supplied by the sample provider rather than from assay-based typing. The prospective study material was composed of cDNA or gDNA derived from T cells, B-cell-depleted T cells, or PBMCs. A freely available public database, intended as a resource for researchers studying the immune response to SARS-CoV-2, is where the repertoires were released. Sample metadata almost always included a de-identified subject ID, COVID-19 status, age in years and sex. Deeply sampled blood TCRbeta repertoires from subjects exposed to, actively infected with, or recovered from COVID-19 were included in the dataset. The samples were drawn from the first 160 participants of the ongoing ImmuneRACE study and from under 1,500 subjects provided by 6 global collaborators. Findings and caveats that apply to the study as a whole: The quantity of clinical and demographic metadata differed by source and by participant and was supplied without curation.

CDR3 length: 15 amino acids, cysteine to phenylalanine. Only the CDR3 part of the read is kept: 45 bases, read in frame from the first base. V drops 0 bases and J drops 2 bases, leaving 10 bases in between. The germline V gene encodes CDR1 MNHNS and CDR2 SASEGT. Samples from volunteer blood donors who had recovered from COVID-19 were contributed by a second Seattle source. The collaborating institutions used their own protocols to collect whole blood in K2EDTA tubes. For TCRbeta analysis, collaborators shipped samples in one of three forms: frozen whole blood, isolated PBMCs, or DNA extracted from either of those sample types. The immunoSEQ Assay, a bias-controlled multiplex PCR, was used to amplify TCRbeta CDR3 regions from genomic DNA. Concerning the study's data processing: Within the assay, amplification of reference gene primers was used to estimate how many nucleated cells each sample contained. Sequence reads were collapsed and filtered to measure the absolute abundance of every unique TCRbeta CDR3 rearrangement. For each sample, productive Simpson clonality was calculated by taking the square root of Simpson's diversity index across productive rearrangements. Not all clones reach the TCRdb copy of this immuneACCESS table, which keeps in-frame sequences only. Checked studies attribute under half of the gap to unresolved V genes and leave the rest unexplained. Clone size and V and J calls were adopted from that table, with D and trimming inferred from the DNA. In this sample the table shows 200,000 to 250,000 clones, under 85% of which occur a single time. The ten largest clones capture more than 1.5% of the sample.

About this clone itself: The clone's antigen remains unknown. The record has no base qualities; no much larger clone is one base away.

This receptor chain uses TRBV6-1 and TRBJ1-2, with the D segment identity uncertain. This receptor was taken from a man between 25 and 39 years old who had recovered from COVID-19. What was sequenced was peripheral blood. In nucleotides, the sequence is TGTGCCAGCAGTGAAGCGCTCGGCAGGAACTATGGCTACACCTTC. The translation is CASSEALGRNYGYTF.